The rows below give T cell receptor beta chains drawn from one sample of a study of chemoradiotherapy in HPV16-positive cancers. TCRdb keeps only in-frame clones here, not all; method: immunoSEQ multiplex PCR. The sample consists of fewer than 3,000 clones, approximately 90% of them appearing once. The sample in question was tumor tissue, obtained from a patient who underwent chemoradiotherapy. The receptors were sampled from a human donor with HPV-associated anogenital cancer. CDR3s include the opening cysteine and the closing phenylalanine or tryptophan. The D gene is left open where the match is weak.

CDR3 protein: CASSPDSGRTAYGYTF
J gene: TRBJ1-2
V gene: TRBV7-2
CDR3 length: 16
D gene: NA

CDR3 protein: CASSLSQGNEQYF
J gene: TRBJ2-7
V gene: TRBV27
CDR3 length: 13
D gene: NA

CDR3 protein: CASSSLAGVDEQYF
J gene: TRBJ2-7
V gene: TRBV28
CDR3 length: 14
D gene: TRBD2

CDR3 protein: CASSVGYAGADYNEQFF
J gene: TRBJ2-1
V gene: TRBV9
CDR3 length: 17
D gene: TRBD2

CDR3 protein: CASSFLRDRGHEQYF
J gene: TRBJ2-7
V gene: TRBV7-3
CDR3 length: 15
D gene: TRBD1

CDR3 protein: CASSLEAAGDEQYF
J gene: TRBJ2-7
V gene: TRBV5-6
CDR3 length: 14
D gene: TRBD2

CDR3 protein: CASSQQAGVSNYGYTF
J gene: TRBJ1-2
V gene: TRBV7-9
CDR3 length: 16
D gene: NA

CDR3 protein: CSVEMVAGAEQFF
J gene: TRBJ2-1
V gene: TRBV29-1
CDR3 length: 13
D gene: TRBD2

CDR3 protein: CSATLQETQYF
J gene: TRBJ2-5
V gene: TRBV20-1
CDR3 length: 11
D gene: NA

CDR3 protein: CASSLGTEAFF
J gene: TRBJ1-1
V gene: TRBV6-6
CDR3 length: 11
D gene: NA

CDR3 protein: CASRNTGTNNYGYTF
J gene: TRBJ1-2
V gene: TRBV19
CDR3 length: 15
D gene: NA

CDR3 protein: CASSSTSSEQYF
J gene: TRBJ2-7
V gene: TRBV5-1
CDR3 length: 12
D gene: NA

CDR3 protein: CASNWDPGVSYEQYF
J gene: TRBJ2-7
V gene: TRBV6-4
CDR3 length: 15
D gene: NA

CDR3 protein: CAWSPSGPYNEQFF
J gene: TRBJ2-1
V gene: TRBV30
CDR3 length: 14
D gene: NA

CDR3 protein: CASSEATGGYSNQPQHF
J gene: TRBJ1-5
V gene: TRBV6-1
CDR3 length: 17
D gene: NA

CDR3 protein: CASSSGTSGANEQFF
J gene: TRBJ2-1
V gene: TRBV5-4
CDR3 length: 15
D gene: TRBD2

CDR3 protein: CASAPIGSYEQYF
J gene: TRBJ2-7
V gene: TRBV19
CDR3 length: 13
D gene: NA

CDR3 protein: CALEVGSPYNEQFF
J gene: TRBJ2-1
V gene: TRBV30
CDR3 length: 14
D gene: NA

CDR3 protein: CASKGGLGTEAFF
J gene: TRBJ1-1
V gene: TRBV7-3
CDR3 length: 13
D gene: NA

CDR3 protein: CASTETQGGSGTGELFF
J gene: TRBJ2-2
V gene: TRBV2
CDR3 length: 17
D gene: NA

CDR3 protein: CASRRTGMNTGELFF
J gene: TRBJ2-2
V gene: TRBV6-5
CDR3 length: 15
D gene: TRBD1

CDR3 protein: CASSLADRVYEQYF
J gene: TRBJ2-7
V gene: TRBV7-8
CDR3 length: 14
D gene: TRBD1

CDR3 protein: CASTLYFRGGVGTEAFF
J gene: TRBJ1-1
V gene: TRBV28
CDR3 length: 17
D gene: NA

CDR3 protein: CASSILGTGKETQYF
J gene: TRBJ2-5
V gene: TRBV19
CDR3 length: 15
D gene: TRBD1

CDR3 protein: CASSVALYNEQFF
J gene: TRBJ2-1
V gene: TRBV5-1
CDR3 length: 13
D gene: NA

CDR3 protein: CASSPAAQGMKGGYTF
J gene: TRBJ1-2
V gene: TRBV19
CDR3 length: 16
D gene: NA

CDR3 protein: CASSLDREGYTF
J gene: TRBJ1-2
V gene: TRBV2
CDR3 length: 12
D gene: TRBD1

CDR3 protein: CASSPRQGAPDVDTEAFF
J gene: TRBJ1-1
V gene: TRBV18
CDR3 length: 18
D gene: TRBD1

CDR3 protein: CASRNAGELFF
J gene: TRBJ2-2
V gene: TRBV6-5
CDR3 length: 11
D gene: NA

CDR3 protein: CSVGWGAPQETQYF
J gene: TRBJ2-5
V gene: TRBV29-1
CDR3 length: 14
D gene: NA

CDR3 protein: CASSSPTGGAGYGYTF
J gene: TRBJ1-2
V gene: TRBV27
CDR3 length: 16
D gene: TRBD1

CDR3 protein: CASSLRDRVGGPSTGELFF
J gene: TRBJ2-2
V gene: TRBV19
CDR3 length: 19
D gene: NA

CDR3 protein: CASSPSVVRNRVNTEAFF
J gene: TRBJ1-1
V gene: TRBV7-2
CDR3 length: 18
D gene: NA

CDR3 protein: CASSLKGSGTEAFF
J gene: TRBJ1-1
V gene: TRBV7-2
CDR3 length: 14
D gene: NA

CDR3 protein: CASASGGETQYF
J gene: TRBJ2-5
V gene: TRBV5-1
CDR3 length: 12
D gene: NA

CDR3 protein: CASSYGQGVVQPQHF
J gene: TRBJ1-5
V gene: TRBV5-8
CDR3 length: 15
D gene: TRBD1

CDR3 protein: CASSLSRGYTALEQYF
J gene: TRBJ2-7
V gene: TRBV5-6
CDR3 length: 16
D gene: TRBD1

CDR3 protein: CASSIFDGSYEQYF
J gene: TRBJ2-7
V gene: TRBV19
CDR3 length: 14
D gene: NA

CDR3 protein: CASSLRREQYF
J gene: TRBJ2-7
V gene: TRBV5-6
CDR3 length: 11
D gene: NA

CDR3 protein: CASSLVLAGAEGTQYF
J gene: TRBJ2-5
V gene: TRBV5-1
CDR3 length: 16
D gene: TRBD2

CDR3 protein: CASSLQRAEAFF
J gene: TRBJ1-1
V gene: TRBV11-2
CDR3 length: 12
D gene: NA

CDR3 protein: CASSLKGRTSAYNEQFF
J gene: TRBJ2-1
V gene: TRBV18
CDR3 length: 17
D gene: TRBD2

CDR3 protein: CASNPRTGQGEQYF
J gene: TRBJ2-7
V gene: TRBV7-2
CDR3 length: 14
D gene: TRBD1

CDR3 protein: CASSPGRDLAESGEQYF
J gene: TRBJ2-7
V gene: TRBV7-9
CDR3 length: 17
D gene: TRBD2

CDR3 protein: CASSANRGRTEAFF
J gene: TRBJ1-1
V gene: TRBV13
CDR3 length: 14
D gene: TRBD1

CDR3 protein: CASSRSGSGYEQYF
J gene: TRBJ2-7
V gene: TRBV7-6
CDR3 length: 14
D gene: TRBD2

CDR3 protein: CASSLLIGSNSNQPQHF
J gene: TRBJ1-5
V gene: TRBV28
CDR3 length: 17
D gene: NA

CDR3 protein: CASSSGGGNQPQHF
J gene: TRBJ1-5
V gene: TRBV9
CDR3 length: 14
D gene: NA

CDR3 protein: CASSSGTSLTSTDTQYF
J gene: TRBJ2-3
V gene: TRBV5-1
CDR3 length: 17
D gene: NA

CDR3 protein: CASGGRYIQYF
J gene: TRBJ2-4
V gene: TRBV7-6
CDR3 length: 11
D gene: NA

CDR3 protein: CASSQESAAGGFSGANVLTF
J gene: TRBJ2-6
V gene: TRBV4-3
CDR3 length: 20
D gene: TRBD1

CDR3 protein: CASSIRTGTTEAFF
J gene: TRBJ1-1
V gene: TRBV27
CDR3 length: 14
D gene: TRBD1

CDR3 protein: CASSLGQGFNTEAFF
J gene: TRBJ1-1
V gene: TRBV7-8
CDR3 length: 15
D gene: TRBD1

CDR3 protein: CASSSDRGQNTGELFF
J gene: TRBJ2-2
V gene: TRBV7-4
CDR3 length: 16
D gene: TRBD1

CDR3 protein: CASRSGANTEAFF
J gene: TRBJ1-1
V gene: TRBV27
CDR3 length: 13
D gene: NA

CDR3 protein: CASSLVGGGIETQYF
J gene: TRBJ2-5
V gene: TRBV7-2
CDR3 length: 15
D gene: NA